Following are 27 T cell receptor beta chains from one sample sequenced in a study of T cells in localized non-small cell lung cancer. Measured with immunoSEQ multiplex PCR; TCRdb has only the in-frame clones, and not every one. Found here are some 17,000 clones, nearly 90% of them singletons; the top ten hold about 1.1%. The sample was peripheral blood mononuclear cells, taken before any cancer treatment. These receptor sequences come from a woman between 40 and 69 years old with stage III lung adenocarcinoma.

The chain has TRBV10-3 and TRBJ1-1; 9 bases agree with TRBD1. CDR1 and CDR2 (germline): ENHRY, SYGVKD. CDR3 length equals 14 residues. Trimming took 6 bases from V and 5 from J; bases not matched to a gene: 7. The CDR3 coding sequence is TGTGCCATCAGAACAGGGGGCGTGAGAACTGAAGCTTTCTTT. It translates to CAIRTGGVRTEAFF.

This chain joins TRBV11-2 and TRBJ2-2; D remains unclear. This CDR3 is built from 14 residues. Trimming shortened V by 1 base and J by 3 bases, and 6 bases separated the two germline ends. Per germline, CDR1 SGHAT and CDR2 FQNNGV. The CDR3 spells CASSLAQYTGELFF. CDR3 DNA: TGTGCCAGCAGCTTAGCTCAGTACACCGGGGAGCTGTTTTTT.

The chain carries TRBV5-1 and TRBJ2-3; 7 nucleotides line up with TRBD2. The CDR3 covers 15 residues. The V and J ends lost 4 bases and 2 bases, in that order; junction bases with no gene match: 7. Germline loops: CDR1 SGHRS, CDR2 YFSETQ. CDR3 bases: TGCGCCAGCAGCCCCGGGACTATCGCCACAGATACGCAGTATTTT. Translated: CASSPGTIATDTQYF.

V usage is TRBV7-3 and J usage is TRBJ1-1; TRBD1 might be the D (5 bases). In germline, CDR1 is SGHTA, CDR2 FQGTGA. The CDR3 sequence is 14 residues long. Trimming stripped 4 bases from V and 1 base from J, with 10 bases between. The CDR3 loop reads CASSYLGQNTEAFF. The CDR3 coding sequence is TGTGCCAGCAGCTATCTCGGACAGAACACTGAAGCTTTCTTT.

The chain joins TRBV15 to TRBJ2-3; D perhaps matches TRBD2 (5 bases). CDR1 and CDR2 from the germline V gene are LNHNV and YYDKDF (reference sequence). Trimming stripped 3 bases from V and 3 bases from J, with 10 bases between. The length of the CDR3 is 14 residues. For the CDR3, the DNA is TGTGCCACCAGCAGGGACTCCAAAACAGATACGCAGTATTTT. It translates to CATSRDSKTDTQYF.

In its sample, this clone was seen a few times. The chain employs TRBV15 and TRBJ1-1, with 9 bases fitting TRBD1. The CDR3 is 15 amino acids. Trimming removed 2 bases from V and 5 bases from J; junction bases left unmatched: 6. Germline CDR1 and CDR2: LNHNV and YYDKDF (reference sequence). The CDR3 nucleotides are TGTGCCACCAGCAGACCGGGACAGGGTAGGACTGAAGCTTTCTTT. It is translated as CATSRPGQGRTEAFF.

The chain combines TRBV5-6 with TRBJ2-2; TRBD2 is a possible D gene (6 bases). Germline V gene sequence: CDR1 SGHDT, CDR2 YYEEEE. V was shortened by 1 base and J by 1 base, with 14 bases between the two germline ends. This CDR3 is 17 amino acids long. The CDR3 DNA reads as TGTGCCAGCAGCTTGCTATCTAGCGTTTTGAACACCGGGGAGCTGTTTTTT. Protein: CASSLLSSVLNTGELFF.

The gene calls are TRBV19 and TRBJ1-1, with D possibly matching TRBD1 (5 bases). V was shortened by 6 bases and J by 1 base, with 15 bases between the two germline ends. The CDR3 has 15 amino acids. CDR1 and CDR2 from the germline V gene are LNHDA and SQIVND (reference sequence). The CDR3 DNA sequence: TGTGCCAGTAGCCGGATCGACAGACCGAACACTGAAGCTTTCTTT. This sequence encodes CASSRIDRPNTEAFF.

The chain uses TRBV7-9 and TRBJ2-5, with D possibly TRBD1 on 6 matching bases. CDR3 size: 15 residues. The germline gives CDR1 SEHNR, CDR2 FQNEAQ (reference sequence). Trimming cost V 3 bases and J 2 bases, with 13 bases left between them. The CDR3 here is CASSFRTATQETQYF. In DNA form, the CDR3 reads TGTGCCAGCAGCTTCAGGACAGCCACACAAGAGACCCAGTACTTC.

This chain joins TRBV10-3 and TRBJ1-2; no clear D. Trimming took off 0 bases at V and 7 bases at J, with 6 bases between the two ends. This CDR3 has 12 amino acids. Germline-derived CDR1 and CDR2 are ENHRY and SYGVKD. The CDR3 DNA is TGTGCCATCAGTGAGTCCCCGCGTGGCTACACCTTC. Its protein is CAISESPRGYTF.

The chain combines TRBV27 with TRBJ1-3; D is undetermined. The CDR3 has 13 amino acids. With 4 bases removed from V and 3 bases from J, the gap between germline ends came to 7 bases. The germline CDR1 and CDR2 sequences are MNHEY and SMNVEV (reference sequence). The CDR3 DNA reads as TGTGCCAGCAGTTGGAATGGTGGAAACACCATATATTTT. Translating gives CASSWNGGNTIYF.

This clone was found once. The rearrangement uses TRBV7-9 and TRBJ2-5; D possibly corresponds to TRBD2 (5 bases). The germline V gene encodes CDR1 SEHNR and CDR2 FQNEAQ (reference sequence). This CDR3 is built from 14 residues. The germline V and J ends were trimmed by 0 bases and 5 bases, with 10 bases remaining between them. The CDR3 is CASSLAEGLETQYF. The CDR3 coding sequence is TGTGCCAGCAGCTTAGCCGAGGGATTGGAGACCCAGTACTTC.

V and J are TRBV19 and TRBJ1-2; D not resolved. The V gene's germline CDR1 is LNHDA and CDR2 SQIVND (reference sequence). CDR3 length: 14 residues. The ends were cut back, 10 bases at V and 4 bases at J, with 19 bases in the middle. The CDR3, as DNA: TGTGCCACCCGCCTTCGGGAGGGATTCTATGGCTACACCTTC. It is translated as CATRLREGFYGYTF.

In DNA form, the CDR3 reads TGTGCCAGCAGCTTAGACGACGGCGGGTGGAATTCACCCCTCCACTTT. Residues: CASSLDDGGWNSPLHF. V and J are TRBV7-2 and TRBJ1-6; D is uncertain. CDR1 and CDR2 (germline): SGHTA, FQGNSA. The CDR3 covers 16 residues. V was clipped by 1 base and J by 7 bases, with 14 bases between them.

The genes are TRBV7-2 and TRBJ2-7, with D perhaps TRBD2 (7 bases). This CDR3 has 15 amino acids. V was shortened by 1 base and J by 2 bases, with 12 bases between the two germline ends. The germline gives CDR1 SGHTA, CDR2 FQGNSA. CDR3 nucleotide sequence: TGTGCCAGCAGCTTAGACCGGGGGGCTCCCTACGAGCAGTACTTC. It yields the protein CASSLDRGAPYEQYF. Full variable domain (remainder filled in from reference TRBV7-2 and TRBJ2-7): GAGVSQSPSNKVTEKGKDVELRCDPISGHTALYWYRQSLGQGLEFLIYFQGNSAPDKSGLPSDRFSAERTGGSVSTLTIQRTQQEDSAVYLCASSLDRGAPYEQYFGPGTRLTVT.

V gene TRBV7-2 combines with J gene TRBJ2-7; D unclear. Per germline, CDR1 SGHTA and CDR2 FQGNSA. The CDR3 has 11 residues. The ends were cut back, 8 bases at V and 1 base at J, with 6 bases in the middle. CDR3 bases: TGTGCCAGCGGAAGATCCTACGAGCAGTACTTC. Its protein is CASGRSYEQYF.

V is TRBV27 and J is TRBJ1-5; possible D gene TRBD1, 6 bases. Trimming took 1 base from V and 7 from J, leaving 8 bases between them. The CDR3 loop spans 13 amino acids. Per the germline V gene, CDR1 is MNHEY and CDR2 is SMNVEV (reference sequence). The CDR3: CASSLYREQPQHF. CDR3 bases: TGTGCCAGCAGTTTATACAGGGAACAGCCCCAGCATTTT.

The chain employs TRBV9 and TRBJ1-2; D remains ambiguous. Germline V lookup: CDR1 SGDLS, CDR2 YYNGEE. V lost 0 bases to trimming and J lost 6 bases, with 12 bases between them. CDR3 length equals 14 residues. DNA for the CDR3: TGTGCCAGCAGCGTAGGTGTGGGAACGGATGGCTACACCTTC. Its protein product is CASSVGVGTDGYTF.

V usage is TRBV30 and J usage is TRBJ2-1, with 10 nucleotides matching TRBD2. CDR3 length: 16 amino acids. Losses at the gene ends were 0 bases for V and 6 bases for J; bases not matched to a gene: 8. CDR1 and CDR2 from the germline V gene are GTSNPN and SVGIG (reference sequence). The CDR3 DNA reads as TGTGCCTGGAGTGTACAGCGAGCGGGAGGGTTCAATGAGCAGTTCTTC. Residues: CAWSVQRAGGFNEQFF.

V usage is TRBV2 and J usage is TRBJ1-4, with D possibly being TRBD1 (5 bases). Germline CDR1 reads SNHLY; CDR2 reads FYNNEI. The CDR3 extends over 15 amino acids. Trimming pared 7 bases from V and 2 bases from J, leaving 14 bases between. This chain's CDR3 is CASISRDPTNEKLFF. The CDR3 DNA reads as TGTGCCAGCATTTCCCGGGACCCTACTAATGAAAAACTGTTTTTT.

CDR3 residues: CASSPTGSTDTQYF. CDR3 nucleotide sequence: TGTGCCAGCAGCCCGACAGGCAGCACAGATACGCAGTATTTT. V gene TRBV4-2 combines with J gene TRBJ2-3; TRBD1 might be the D (6 bases). The CDR3 sequence is 14 residues long. Germline assignment: CDR1 LGHNA and CDR2 YNFKEQ. Trimming stripped 4 bases from V and 0 bases from J, with 8 bases between.

V usage is TRBV5-1 and J usage is TRBJ2-3, with TRBD2 as a possible D gene (6 bases). CDR3 length: 16 residues. Germline CDR1 and CDR2: SGHRS and YFSETQ. V lost 4 bases to trimming and J lost 6 bases, with 21 bases between them. The CDR3 loop reads CASSPNGQEGTDTQYF. In DNA, the CDR3 is TGCGCCAGCAGCCCCAATGGCCAGGAGGGTACGGATACGCAGTATTTT.

The chain employs TRBV5-1 and TRBJ2-3, with 7 bases matching TRBD1. J was trimmed by 0 bases and V by 4 bases; bases with no gene match: 5. Germline CDR1 SGHRS, CDR2 YFSETQ. The CDR3 spans 15 residues. The CDR3 nucleotides are TGCGCCAGCAGCCTGGGGGACAGAAGCACAGATACGCAGTATTTT. Encoded protein: CASSLGDRSTDTQYF.

The chain is built from TRBV9 and TRBJ1-6; unclear D gene. V was cut by 0 bases and J by 3 bases, with 10 bases left in between. Germline CDR1 and CDR2: SGDLS and YYNGEE. The CDR3 has 16 residues. For the CDR3, the DNA is TGTGCCAGCAGCGTAGGATCCGGAAGCTATAATTCACCCCTCCACTTT. Its protein product is CASSVGSGSYNSPLHF.

The CDR3 nucleotides read TGTGCCAGCGCCCCCAGAGGGGCAGGGCGTCGAGAAAAACTGTTTTTT. The encoded protein is CASAPRGAGRREKLFF. The chain carries TRBV21-1 and TRBJ1-4. TRBV21-1 is assigned pseudogene status. The CDR3 covers 16 residues.

This chain links TRBV5-5 with TRBJ2-3, with D uncertain. Germline CDR1 reads SGHKS; CDR2 reads YYEKEE (reference sequence). The length of the CDR3 is 13 residues. Between the trimmed V and J ends, which lost 5 bases and 2 bases, there was a span of 9 bases. The CDR3 spells CASRVGITDTQYF. The CDR3 DNA follows: TGTGCCAGCAGGGTAGGCATCACAGATACGCAGTATTTT.

The chain carries TRBV28 and TRBJ1-5, with 10 nucleotides matching TRBD1. The CDR3 covers 13 residues. The J segment lost 11 bases and the V segment lost 6 bases, leaving 7 bases of the junction unmatched. From germline, CDR1 is MDHEN and CDR2 SYDVKM. DNA for the CDR3: TGTGCCAGCAGGCGTCCGGGACAGGGGACCCAGCATTTT. Its protein is CASRRPGQGTQHF.